Below, 16 T cell receptor beta chains from the same sample are listed, as sequenced in a study of T cell changes during pregnancy in multiple sclerosis. Measured with immunoSEQ multiplex PCR; TCRdb has only the in-frame clones, and not every one. The table includes tens of thousands of clones, just over 90% detected once. Sequencing used CD4+ T cells from peripheral blood mononuclear cells, obtained before pregnancy. Receptors were obtained from a female donor with multiple sclerosis, enrolled in a pregnancy study.

The chain has TRBV5-1 and TRBJ2-5; no definite D call. The germline V gene encodes CDR1 SGHRS and CDR2 YFSETQ. Trimming cost V 2 bases and J 0 bases, with 8 bases left between them. The CDR3 totals 14 residues. CDR3 DNA sequence: TGCGCCAGCAGCTTTGGCTTTAACCAAGAGACCCAGTACTTC. Its protein product is CASSFGFNQETQYF.

CDR3 amino acids: CASSPPGQGRRGYTF. DNA of the CDR3: TGTGCCAGCAGCCCGCCGGGACAGGGAAGGAGAGGCTACACCTTC. The rearrangement uses TRBV5-6 and TRBJ1-2; 9 bases are shared with TRBD1. CDR1 is SGHDT and CDR2 is YYEEEE in the germline V gene. V lost 4 bases, J lost 8 bases, and 12 bases stayed unmatched. This CDR3 contains 15 residues. Drawing the rest from reference TRBV5-6 and TRBJ1-2, the complete variable domain is DAGVTQSPTHLIKTRGQQVTLRCSPKSGHDTVSWYQQALGQGPQFIFQYYEEEERQRGNFPDRFSGHQFPNYSSELNVNALLLGDSALYLCASSPPGQGRRGYTFGSGTRLTVV.

This clone was counted a single time. The chain employs TRBV10-2 and TRBJ1-2; TRBD1 aligns across 7 bases. Trimming at V came to 7 bases and at J to 8 bases, leaving 7 bases not matched to a gene. This CDR3 is built from 12 residues. The V gene's germline CDR1 is WSHSY and CDR2 SAAADI. The CDR3 nucleotides are TGCGCCAGCAAGACTACAGGGGAAGGCTACACCTTC. Its translation is CASKTTGEGYTF.

This rearrangement joins TRBV9 to TRBJ2-1, with D perhaps TRBD2 (6 bases). Per the germline V gene, CDR1 is SGDLS and CDR2 is YYNGEE. The CDR3 extends over 16 amino acids. The V end lost 0 bases, the J end lost 2 bases, and 12 bases lay between the germline ends. CDR3 DNA sequence: TGTGCCAGCAGCGTAGGATGGGAGGACGCCTACAATGAGCAGTTCTTC. This translates into CASSVGWEDAYNEQFF.

The CDR3 region has the DNA TGTGCCAGCTCACCCGGGAAGGGACAGGGTGGCACTGAAGCTTTCTTT. This codes for CASSPGKGQGGTEAFF. The chain combines TRBV18 with TRBJ1-1; TRBD1 matches 9 bases. Germline V CDR1 and CDR2: KGHSH, LQKENI. V shed 3 bases, J shed 4 bases, and the junction held 9 bases outside the gene matches. CDR3 length: 16 residues.

This clone was counted once. The rearrangement links TRBV6-4 to TRBJ1-4; D might be TRBD1 (5 bases). CDR1 MRHNA and CDR2 SNTAGT come from the germline V gene. There are 18 residues in the CDR3. Trimming pared 6 bases from V and 3 bases from J, leaving 23 bases between. The CDR3 sequence: CASRAPSGEELPNEKLFF. CDR3 sequence (DNA): TGTGCCAGCAGAGCCCCCTCGGGGGAGGAGCTTCCTAATGAAAAACTGTTTTTT.

The chain is built from TRBV6-6 and TRBJ2-5, with 7 bases that match TRBD1. Germline V lookup: CDR1 MNHNY, CDR2 SVGAGI (reference sequence). Trimming took 6 bases from V and 7 from J; bases not matched to a gene: 8. The CDR3 length is 13 residues. For the CDR3, the DNA is TGTGCCAGCAGCTTGGGACAGAAAGGGACCCAGTACTTC. Residues: CASSLGQKGTQYF.

V gene TRBV27 combines with J gene TRBJ2-1, with a possible D match to TRBD1 (6 bases). The germline V gene encodes CDR1 MNHEY and CDR2 SMNVEV (reference sequence). This CDR3 contains 13 residues. V gave up 2 bases and J gave up 8 bases, with 10 bases separating them. The DNA of the CDR3 is TGTGCCAGCAGTTTACGCGAGGGGGATGAGCAGTTCTTC. Amino acid sequence: CASSLREGDEQFF.

The chain links TRBV10-3 to TRBJ2-7; 7 bases are shared with TRBD2. V dropped 2 bases and J dropped 3; count of bases not matched to a gene: 7. The germline V gene encodes CDR1 ENHRY and CDR2 SYGVKD. The CDR3 consists of 15 residues. CDR3 sequence: CAISETSAADYEQYF. DNA of the CDR3: TGTGCCATCAGTGAGACTAGCGCGGCAGACTACGAGCAGTACTTC.

The rearrangement links TRBV11-2 to TRBJ2-4; TRBD1 matches at 7 bases. CDR1 and CDR2 (germline): SGHAT, FQNNGV. V lost 5 bases to trimming and J lost 3 bases; unmatched junction nucleotides: 7. This CDR3 is 15 amino acids long. Here the CDR3 DNA reads TGTGCCAGCAGCCCAGGGGGTGCGGGCAAAAACATTCAGTACTTC. Its protein product is CASSPGGAGKNIQYF.

This rearrangement joins TRBV21-1 to TRBJ2-2; TRBD1 reflects the table's D call only, with no check against the DNA. TRBV21-1 is flagged as a pseudogene. The CDR3 totals 15 residues. CDR3 DNA sequence: TGTGCCAGCAGCCGACGGACAGGGCGGACCGGGGAGCTGTTTTTT. Its translation is CASSRRTGRTGELFF.

This clone appeared a single time. J is TRBJ2-1 and V is TRBV7-9, with 10 bases identical to TRBD2. Germline CDR1 SEHNR, CDR2 FQNEAQ (reference sequence). The CDR3 is made up of 18 amino acids. Germline trimming cut 5 bases from V and 9 bases from J; bases unmatched to any gene: 19. The DNA of the CDR3 is TGTGCCAGCAGCATTACCCCCTATGGACTAGCGGCTAGAGGTGAGCAGTTCTTC. This codes for CASSITPYGLAARGEQFF.

This clone was seen once. This chain links TRBV6-1 with TRBJ2-3; TRBD2 matches at 14 bases. V shed 6 bases, J shed 9 bases, and the junction held 5 bases outside the gene matches. The germline V gene has CDR1 MNHNS and CDR2 SASEGT. This CDR3 comprises 14 residues. The CDR3 sequence: CASSSTSGRGTQYF. CDR3 nucleotide sequence: TGTGCCAGCAGCTCGACTAGCGGGAGGGGCACGCAGTATTTT.

This rearrangement joins TRBV6-5 to TRBJ1-5, with a weak D call TRBD1 (5 bases). The V gene lost 1 base and the J gene lost 2 bases, with 6 bases spanning the gap. CDR1 and CDR2 from the germline V gene are MNHEY and SVGAGI. This CDR3 is 14 amino acids long. This chain's CDR3 is CASSYLGGNQPQHF. The CDR3 coding sequence is TGTGCCAGCAGTTACTTAGGGGGCAATCAGCCCCAGCATTTT.

This clone was picked up one time. The chain uses TRBV28 and TRBJ1-2; no definite D call. The V and J ends lost 8 bases and 5 bases respectively, with 15 bases between them. This CDR3 is built from 13 residues. The germline V gene encodes CDR1 MDHEN and CDR2 SYDVKM. CDR3 region: CASGPGYGYGYTF. As DNA, the CDR3 is TGTGCCAGCGGCCCCGGGTATGGGTATGGCTACACCTTC.

V usage is TRBV9 and J usage is TRBJ2-1; 9 bases agree with TRBD1. V lost 2 bases, J lost 5 bases, and 8 bases stayed unmatched. Per the germline V gene, CDR1 is SGDLS and CDR2 is YYNGEE. CDR3 length: 16 amino acids. The chain's CDR3 is CASSVTGTGRNNEQFF. CDR3 nucleotide sequence: TGTGCCAGCAGCGTGACCGGGACAGGGCGAAACAATGAGCAGTTCTTC.